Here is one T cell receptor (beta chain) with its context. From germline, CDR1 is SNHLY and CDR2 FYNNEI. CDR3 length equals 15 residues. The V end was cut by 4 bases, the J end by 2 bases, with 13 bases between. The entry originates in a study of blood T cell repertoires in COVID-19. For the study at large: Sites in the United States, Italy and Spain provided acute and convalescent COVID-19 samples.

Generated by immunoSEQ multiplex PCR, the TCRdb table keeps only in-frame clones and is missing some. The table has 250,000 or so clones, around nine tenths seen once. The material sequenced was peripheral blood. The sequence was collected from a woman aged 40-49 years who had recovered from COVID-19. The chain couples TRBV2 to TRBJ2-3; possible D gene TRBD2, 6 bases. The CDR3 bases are TGTGCCAGCAGTGTTTCGCGGGGCTTCACAGATACGCAGTATTTT. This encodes CASSVSRGFTDTQYF.